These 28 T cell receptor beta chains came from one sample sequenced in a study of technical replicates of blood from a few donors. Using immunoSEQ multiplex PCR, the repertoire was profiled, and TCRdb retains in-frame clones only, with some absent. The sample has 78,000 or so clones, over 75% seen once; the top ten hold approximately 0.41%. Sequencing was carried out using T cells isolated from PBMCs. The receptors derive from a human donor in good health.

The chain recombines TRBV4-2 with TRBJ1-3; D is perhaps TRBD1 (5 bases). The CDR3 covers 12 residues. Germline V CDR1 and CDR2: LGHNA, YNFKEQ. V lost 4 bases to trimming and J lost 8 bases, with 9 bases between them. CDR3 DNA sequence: TGTGCCAGCAGCCCCCCCAGGGACACCATATATTTT. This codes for CASSPPRDTIYF.

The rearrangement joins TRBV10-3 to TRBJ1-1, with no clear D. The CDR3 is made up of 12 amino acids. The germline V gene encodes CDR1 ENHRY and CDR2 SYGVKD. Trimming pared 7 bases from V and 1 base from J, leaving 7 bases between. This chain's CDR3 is CAITPGNTEAFF. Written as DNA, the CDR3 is TGTGCCATCACACCAGGGAACACTGAAGCTTTCTTT.

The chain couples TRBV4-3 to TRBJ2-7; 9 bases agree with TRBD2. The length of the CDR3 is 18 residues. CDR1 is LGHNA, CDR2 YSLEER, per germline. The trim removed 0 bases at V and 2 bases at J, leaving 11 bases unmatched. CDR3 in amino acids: CASSQDLREGRYTYEQYF. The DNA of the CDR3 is TGCGCCAGCAGCCAAGATTTGCGGGAGGGCCGATATACCTACGAGCAGTACTTC.

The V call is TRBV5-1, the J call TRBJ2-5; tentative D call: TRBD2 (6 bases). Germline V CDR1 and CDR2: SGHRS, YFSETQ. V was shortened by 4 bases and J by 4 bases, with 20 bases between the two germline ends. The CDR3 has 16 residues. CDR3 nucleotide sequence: TGCGCCAGCAGCCGCTTAGGCGGGGTACAAAGAGAGACCCAGTACTTC. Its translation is CASSRLGGVQRETQYF.

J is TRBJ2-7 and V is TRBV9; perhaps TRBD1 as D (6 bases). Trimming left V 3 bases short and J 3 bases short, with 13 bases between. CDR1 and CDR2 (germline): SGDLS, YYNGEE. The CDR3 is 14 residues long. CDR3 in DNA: TGTGCCAGCAGCGCCGGGGACATGATCTACGAGCAGTACTTC. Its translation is CASSAGDMIYEQYF.

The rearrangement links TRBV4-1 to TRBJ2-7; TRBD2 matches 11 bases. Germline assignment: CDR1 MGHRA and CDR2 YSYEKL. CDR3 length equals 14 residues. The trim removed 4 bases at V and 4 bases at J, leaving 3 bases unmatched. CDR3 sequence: CASSPLAGAYEQYF. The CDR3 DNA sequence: TGCGCCAGCAGCCCACTAGCGGGAGCGTACGAGCAGTACTTC.

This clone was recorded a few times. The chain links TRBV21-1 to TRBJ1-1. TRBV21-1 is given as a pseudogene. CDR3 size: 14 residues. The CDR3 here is CAQTGQGGNTEAFF. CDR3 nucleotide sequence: TGTGCCCAGACGGGCCAGGGAGGGAACACTGAAGCTTTCTTT.

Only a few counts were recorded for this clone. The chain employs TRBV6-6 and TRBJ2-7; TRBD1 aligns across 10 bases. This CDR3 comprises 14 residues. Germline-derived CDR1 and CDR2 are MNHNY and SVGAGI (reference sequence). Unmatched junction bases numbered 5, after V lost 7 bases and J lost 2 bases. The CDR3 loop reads CASKAGQGAYEQYF. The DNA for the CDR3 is TGTGCCAGCAAGGCCGGACAGGGGGCCTACGAGCAGTACTTC.

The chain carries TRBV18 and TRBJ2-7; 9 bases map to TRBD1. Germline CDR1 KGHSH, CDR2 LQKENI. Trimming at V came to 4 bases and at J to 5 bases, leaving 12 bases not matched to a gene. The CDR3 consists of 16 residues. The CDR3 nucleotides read TGTGCCAGCTCACAAAGACAGGGGGGCTCCGGGGACGAGCAGTACTTC. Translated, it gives CASSQRQGGSGDEQYF. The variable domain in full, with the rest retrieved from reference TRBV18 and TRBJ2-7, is NAGVMQNPRHLVRRRGQEARLRCSPMKGHSHVYWYRQLPEEGLKFMVYLQKENIIDESGMPKERFSAEFPKEGPSILRIQQVVRGDSAAYFCASSQRQGGSGDEQYFGPGTRLTVT.

The CDR3 is CASSVTSGRGQETQYF. The CDR3, as DNA: TGTGCCAGTAGCGTTACTAGCGGGAGAGGGCAAGAGACCCAGTACTTC. The gene calls are TRBV19 and TRBJ2-5; 11 bases match TRBD2. Germline CDR1 is LNHDA and CDR2 is SQIVND (reference sequence). Germline trimming cut 6 bases from V and 2 bases from J; bases unmatched to any gene: 8. The CDR3 totals 16 residues.

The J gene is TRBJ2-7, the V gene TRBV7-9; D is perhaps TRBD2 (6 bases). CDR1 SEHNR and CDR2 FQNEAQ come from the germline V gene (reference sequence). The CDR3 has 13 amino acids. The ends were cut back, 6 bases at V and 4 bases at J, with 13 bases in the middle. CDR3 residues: CASSYTSSYEQYF. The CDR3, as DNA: TGTGCCAGCAGTTATACTAGCAGTTACGAGCAGTACTTC.

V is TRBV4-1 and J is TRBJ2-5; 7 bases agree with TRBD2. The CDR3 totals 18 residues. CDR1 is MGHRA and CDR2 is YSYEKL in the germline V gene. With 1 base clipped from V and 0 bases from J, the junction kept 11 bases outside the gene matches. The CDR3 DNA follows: TGCGCCAGCAGCCAAGGCTATCGGCTAGCGGATAACCAAGAGACCCAGTACTTC. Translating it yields CASSQGYRLADNQETQYF.

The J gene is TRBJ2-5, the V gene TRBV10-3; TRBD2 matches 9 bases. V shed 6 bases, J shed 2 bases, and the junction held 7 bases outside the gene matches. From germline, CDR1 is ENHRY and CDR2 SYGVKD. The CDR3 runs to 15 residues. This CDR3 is CAISRAGGGQETQYF. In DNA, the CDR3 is TGTGCCATCAGCCGAGCGGGAGGTGGGCAAGAGACCCAGTACTTC.

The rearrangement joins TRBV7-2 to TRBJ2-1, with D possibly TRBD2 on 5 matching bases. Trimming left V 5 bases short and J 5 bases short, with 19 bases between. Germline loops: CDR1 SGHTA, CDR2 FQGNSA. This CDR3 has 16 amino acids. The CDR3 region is CASSPAWLARNNEQFF. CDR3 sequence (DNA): TGTGCCAGCAGCCCAGCGTGGCTAGCTAGAAACAATGAGCAGTTCTTC.

The CDR3 region has the DNA TGTGCCAGCAGCCCTAATACCTATGGCTACACCTTC. This codes for CASSPNTYGYTF. The genes are TRBV9 and TRBJ1-2, with unresolved D. CDR3 size: 12 residues. Trimming stripped 4 bases from V and 4 bases from J, with 8 bases between. Germline V lookup: CDR1 SGDLS, CDR2 YYNGEE.

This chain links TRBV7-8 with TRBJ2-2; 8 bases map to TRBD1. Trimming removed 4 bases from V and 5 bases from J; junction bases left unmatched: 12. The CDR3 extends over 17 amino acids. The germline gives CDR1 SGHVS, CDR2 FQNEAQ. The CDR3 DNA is TGTGCCAGCAGCTCAATAACCGGACAGGGTCGGACCGGGGAGCTGTTTTTT. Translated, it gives CASSSITGQGRTGELFF.

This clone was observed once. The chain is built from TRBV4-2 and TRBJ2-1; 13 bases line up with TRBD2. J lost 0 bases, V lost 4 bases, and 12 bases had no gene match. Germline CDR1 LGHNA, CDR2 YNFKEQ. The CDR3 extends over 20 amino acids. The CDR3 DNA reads TGTGCCAGCAGCCCCACCGGGACTAGCGGGAAACATAGCTCCTACAATGAGCAGTTCTTC. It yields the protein CASSPTGTSGKHSSYNEQFF.

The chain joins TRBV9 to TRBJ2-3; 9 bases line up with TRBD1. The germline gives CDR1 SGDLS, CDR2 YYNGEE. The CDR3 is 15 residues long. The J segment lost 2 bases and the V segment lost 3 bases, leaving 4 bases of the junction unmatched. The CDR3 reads CASSATGGHTDTQYF. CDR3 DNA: TGTGCCAGCAGCGCCACAGGGGGCCACACAGATACGCAGTATTTT.

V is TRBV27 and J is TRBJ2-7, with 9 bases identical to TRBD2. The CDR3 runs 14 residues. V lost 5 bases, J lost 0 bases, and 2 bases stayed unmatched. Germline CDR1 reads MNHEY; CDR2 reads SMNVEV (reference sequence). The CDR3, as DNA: TGTGCCAGCAGTGTTAGCGGGAGCTCCTACGAGCAGTACTTC. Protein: CASSVSGSSYEQYF.

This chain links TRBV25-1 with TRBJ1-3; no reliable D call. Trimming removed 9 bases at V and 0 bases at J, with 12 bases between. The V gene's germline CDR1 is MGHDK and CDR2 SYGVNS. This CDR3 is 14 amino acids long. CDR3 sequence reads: CASYTKTSGNTIYF. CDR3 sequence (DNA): TGTGCCAGTTACACAAAAACCTCTGGAAACACCATATATTTT.

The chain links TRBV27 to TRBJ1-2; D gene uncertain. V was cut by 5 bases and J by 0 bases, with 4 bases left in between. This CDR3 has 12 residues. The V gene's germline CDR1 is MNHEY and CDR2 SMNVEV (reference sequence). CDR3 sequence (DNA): TGTGCCAGCAGTGGAGCTAACTATGGCTACACCTTC. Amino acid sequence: CASSGANYGYTF.

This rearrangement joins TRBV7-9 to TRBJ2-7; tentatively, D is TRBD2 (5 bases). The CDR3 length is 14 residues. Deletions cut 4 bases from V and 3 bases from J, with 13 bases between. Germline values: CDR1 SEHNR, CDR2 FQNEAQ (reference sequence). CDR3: CASSSGERSYEQYF. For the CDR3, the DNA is TGTGCCAGCAGCTCCGGAGAGCGGAGCTACGAGCAGTACTTC.

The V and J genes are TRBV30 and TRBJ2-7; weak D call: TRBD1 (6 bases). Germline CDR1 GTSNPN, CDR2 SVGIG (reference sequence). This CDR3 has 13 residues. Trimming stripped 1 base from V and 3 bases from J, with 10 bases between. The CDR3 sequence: CAWSADRFYEQYF. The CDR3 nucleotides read TGTGCCTGGAGTGCTGACAGGTTCTACGAGCAGTACTTC.

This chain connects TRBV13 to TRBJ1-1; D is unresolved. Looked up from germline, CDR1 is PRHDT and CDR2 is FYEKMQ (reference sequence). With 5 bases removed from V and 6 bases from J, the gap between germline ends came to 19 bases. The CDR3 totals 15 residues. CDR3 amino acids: CASSAPGSEGAEAFF. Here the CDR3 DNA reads TGTGCCAGCAGCGCCCCGGGGAGTGAAGGTGCTGAAGCTTTCTTT.

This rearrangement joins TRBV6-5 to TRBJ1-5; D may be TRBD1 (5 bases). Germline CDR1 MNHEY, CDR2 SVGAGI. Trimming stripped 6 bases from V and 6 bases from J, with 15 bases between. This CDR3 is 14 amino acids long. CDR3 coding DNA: TGTGCCAGCAGCGTTCGGGGGGATTTTCAGCCCCAGCATTTT. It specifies CASSVRGDFQPQHF.

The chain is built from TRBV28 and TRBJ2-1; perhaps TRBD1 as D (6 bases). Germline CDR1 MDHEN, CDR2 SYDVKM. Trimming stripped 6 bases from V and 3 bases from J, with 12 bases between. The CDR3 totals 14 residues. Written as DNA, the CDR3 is TGTGCCAGCAGCGCCGACAGGTTCTACAATGAGCAGTTCTTC. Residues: CASSADRFYNEQFF.

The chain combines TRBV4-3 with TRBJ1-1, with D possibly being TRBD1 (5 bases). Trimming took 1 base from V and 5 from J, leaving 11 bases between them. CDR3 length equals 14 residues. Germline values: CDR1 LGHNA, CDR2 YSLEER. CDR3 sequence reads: CASSQAGERTEAFF. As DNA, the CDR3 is TGCGCCAGCAGCCAAGCGGGGGAGAGAACTGAAGCTTTCTTT.

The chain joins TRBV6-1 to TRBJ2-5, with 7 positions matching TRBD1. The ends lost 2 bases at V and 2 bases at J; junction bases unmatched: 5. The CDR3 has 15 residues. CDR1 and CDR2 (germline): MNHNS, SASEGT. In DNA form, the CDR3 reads TGTGCCAGCAGTGAATTTCTGGGACAGCAAGAGACCCAGTACTTC. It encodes CASSEFLGQQETQYF.